This is a list of T cell receptor beta chains from one sample in a study of cytomegalovirus exposure and HLA in healthy donors. Measured with immunoSEQ multiplex PCR; TCRdb has only the in-frame clones, and not every one. The sample includes 140,000 or so clones, roughly 62% of them seen just once. The specimen was PBMCs. These receptors were taken from a man aged 55 to 69 in good health and CMV-seronegative. CDR3s include the opening cysteine and the closing phenylalanine or tryptophan. A D gene is named only where the DNA matches it firmly. Where a row states a size, it is once, few, many or the class of an expanded clone; other rows omit it.

TGTGCCAGCAGCTCCAGGGGGGATACGCAGTATTTT	CASSSRGDTQYF	TRBJ2-3	TRBD1	once	TRBV5-6
TGTGCCAGCAGCCGGACTAGCGGGATCCCCGGGCCAGATACGCAGTATTTT	CASSRTSGIPGPDTQYF	TRBJ2-3	TRBD2	-	TRBV7-3
TGTGCCAGCAGCCAAGGACTAGCGGAATCTACAGATACGCAGTATTTT	CASSQGLAESTDTQYF	TRBJ2-3	TRBD2	-	TRBV4-2
TGTGCCAGCAGTCGTCTCAGGTTAACTGGGGCCAACGTCCTGACTTTC	CASSRLRLTGANVLTF	TRBJ2-6	-	-	TRBV2
TGTGCCAGCAGTTTATTAGCGGGAGACTTCGAGCAGTACTTC	CASSLLAGDFEQYF	TRBJ2-7	TRBD2	-	TRBV27
TGCGCCAGCAGCTTGGAAGCGGGAGTAAGGAATGAGCAGTTCTTC	CASSLEAGVRNEQFF	TRBJ2-1	TRBD2	-	TRBV5-1
TGTGCCAGCAGTTTATCACGCGGGAGCCACGAGCAGTACTTC	CASSLSRGSHEQYF	TRBJ2-7	TRBD2	-	TRBV28
TGTGCCAGCAGCGGAGGAGGAGACTACGCCTACGAGCAGTACTTC	CASSGGGDYAYEQYF	TRBJ2-7	-	-	TRBV9
TGTGCCACCCCGAGCGGGAGCTCCTACAATGAGCAGTTCTTC	CATPSGSSYNEQFF	TRBJ2-1	TRBD2	few	TRBV2
TGTGCCAGCAGCCAAGGCCGACTAGCGGGGTTATACGAGCAGTACTTC	CASSQGRLAGLYEQYF	TRBJ2-7	TRBD2	-	TRBV4-2
TGTGCCAGCAGCCAAGAACTCCTTCTCTCCACAGATACGCAGTATTTT	CASSQELLLSTDTQYF	TRBJ2-3	-	-	TRBV4-2
TGTGCCAGCAGCTTAATGGCAGGGTGGAGGAACACTGAAGCTTTCTTT	CASSLMAGWRNTEAFF	TRBJ1-1	-	-	TRBV5-4
TGTGCCAGCAGCTCCGACAGTTGGAATGAGCAGTTCTTC	CASSSDSWNEQFF	TRBJ2-1	-	-	TRBV5-4
TGTGCCAGCAGCCCATACGCGACAGCGAACACTGAAGCTTTCTTT	CASSPYATANTEAFF	TRBJ1-1	-	-	TRBV7-3
TGTGCCAGTACCCAAACAGGGGCAAAACTGTTTTTT	CASTQTGAKLFF	TRBJ1-4	TRBD1	-	TRBV19
TGTGCCAGCAGCCCCGGGACAGGGGGGAACACTGAAGCTTTCTTT	CASSPGTGGNTEAFF	TRBJ1-1	TRBD1	-	TRBV7-3
TGTGCCAGCAGTTCCAGTGGGCCCCAGCATTTT	CASSSSGPQHF	TRBJ1-5	-	-	TRBV6-6
TGTGCCAGCAGCGTCGAGGGGGATACCGGGGAGCTGTTTTTT	CASSVEGDTGELFF	TRBJ2-2	-	-	TRBV9
TGTGCCTGGAGTGTGGGGGCTGATTCACCCCTCCACTTT	CAWSVGADSPLHF	TRBJ1-6	-	-	TRBV30
TGCGCCAGCAGCTTAACCAGGGACAGATTTTCCTACGAGCAGTACTTC	CASSLTRDRFSYEQYF	TRBJ2-7	TRBD1	once	TRBV5-1
TGCGCCAGCAGCCAGGGACAGGCTGCGCGTGAGCAGTACTTC	CASSQGQAAREQYF	TRBJ2-7	TRBD1	-	TRBV5-1
TGTTCCAGCACCCAGGGTAACGAGCAGTACTTC	CSSTQGNEQYF	TRBJ2-7	-	-	TRBV7-9